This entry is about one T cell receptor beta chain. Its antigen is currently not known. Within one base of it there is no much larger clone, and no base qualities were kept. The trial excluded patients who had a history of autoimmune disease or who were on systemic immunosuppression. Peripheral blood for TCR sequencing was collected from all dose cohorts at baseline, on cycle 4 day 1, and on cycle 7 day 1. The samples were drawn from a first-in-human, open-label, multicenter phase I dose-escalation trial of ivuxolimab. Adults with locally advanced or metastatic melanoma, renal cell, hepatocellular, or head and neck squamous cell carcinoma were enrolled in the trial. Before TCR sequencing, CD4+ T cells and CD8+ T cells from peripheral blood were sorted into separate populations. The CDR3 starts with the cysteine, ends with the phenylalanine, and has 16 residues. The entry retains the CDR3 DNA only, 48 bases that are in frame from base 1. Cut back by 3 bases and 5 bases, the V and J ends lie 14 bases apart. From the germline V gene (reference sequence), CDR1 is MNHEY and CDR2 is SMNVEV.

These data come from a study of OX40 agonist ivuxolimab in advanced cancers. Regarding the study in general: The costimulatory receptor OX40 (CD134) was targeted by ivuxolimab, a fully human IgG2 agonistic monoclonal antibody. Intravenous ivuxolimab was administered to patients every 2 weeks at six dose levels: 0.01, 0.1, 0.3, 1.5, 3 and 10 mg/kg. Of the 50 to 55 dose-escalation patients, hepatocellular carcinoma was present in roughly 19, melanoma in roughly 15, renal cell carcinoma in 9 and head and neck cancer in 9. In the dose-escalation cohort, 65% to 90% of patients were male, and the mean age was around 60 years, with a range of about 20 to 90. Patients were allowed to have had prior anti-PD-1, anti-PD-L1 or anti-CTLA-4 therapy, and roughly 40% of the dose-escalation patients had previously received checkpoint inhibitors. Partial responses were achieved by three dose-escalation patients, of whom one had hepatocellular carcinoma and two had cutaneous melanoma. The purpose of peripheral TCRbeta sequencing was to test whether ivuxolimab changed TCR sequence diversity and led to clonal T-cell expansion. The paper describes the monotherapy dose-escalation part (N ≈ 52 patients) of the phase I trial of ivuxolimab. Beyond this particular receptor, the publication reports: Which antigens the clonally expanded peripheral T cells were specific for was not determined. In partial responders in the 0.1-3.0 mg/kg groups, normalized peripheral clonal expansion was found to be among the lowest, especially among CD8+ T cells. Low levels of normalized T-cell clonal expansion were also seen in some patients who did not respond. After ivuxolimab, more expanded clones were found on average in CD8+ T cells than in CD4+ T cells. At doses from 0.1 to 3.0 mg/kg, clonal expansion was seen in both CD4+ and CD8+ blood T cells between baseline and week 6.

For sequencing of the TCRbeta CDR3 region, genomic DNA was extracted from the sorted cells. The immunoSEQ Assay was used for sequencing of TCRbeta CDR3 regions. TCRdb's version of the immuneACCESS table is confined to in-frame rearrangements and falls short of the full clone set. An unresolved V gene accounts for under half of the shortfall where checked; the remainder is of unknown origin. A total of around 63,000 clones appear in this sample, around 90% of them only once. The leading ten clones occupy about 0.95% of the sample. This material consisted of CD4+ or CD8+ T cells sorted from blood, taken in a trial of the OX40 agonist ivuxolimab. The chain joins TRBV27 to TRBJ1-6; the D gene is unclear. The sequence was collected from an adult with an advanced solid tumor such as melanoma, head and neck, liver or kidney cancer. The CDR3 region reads CASSFLLAANNSPLHF. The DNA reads TGTGCCAGCAGTTTTCTACTGGCTGCCAATAATTCACCCCTCCACTTT.